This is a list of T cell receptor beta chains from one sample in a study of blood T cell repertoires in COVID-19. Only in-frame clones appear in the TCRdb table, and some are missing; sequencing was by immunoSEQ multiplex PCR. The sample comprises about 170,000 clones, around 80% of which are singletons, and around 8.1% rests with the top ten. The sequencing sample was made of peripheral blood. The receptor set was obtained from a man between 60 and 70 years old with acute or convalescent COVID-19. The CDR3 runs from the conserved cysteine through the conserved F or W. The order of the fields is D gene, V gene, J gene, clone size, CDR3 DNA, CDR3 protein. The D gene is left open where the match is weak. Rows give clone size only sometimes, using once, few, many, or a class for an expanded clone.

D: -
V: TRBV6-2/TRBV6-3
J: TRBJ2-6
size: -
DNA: TGTGCCAGCAGTCTCAACCGACCGAACTACTCTGGGGCCAACGTCCTGACTTTC
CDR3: CASSLNRPNYSGANVLTF

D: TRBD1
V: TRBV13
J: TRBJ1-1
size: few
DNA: TGTGCCAGCAGCTTATGGGGGCGGCGGGGACAGGGCACTGAAGCTTTCTTT
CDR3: CASSLWGRRGQGTEAFF

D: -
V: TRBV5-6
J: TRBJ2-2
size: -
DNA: TGTGCCAGCAGCTTGCCCGCTAGCACCGGGGAGCTGTTTTTT
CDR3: CASSLPASTGELFF

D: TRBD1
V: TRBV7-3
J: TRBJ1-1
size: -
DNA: TGTGCCAGCAGCTTACAACCGGGACAGGGCACTGAAGCTTTCTTT
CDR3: CASSLQPGQGTEAFF

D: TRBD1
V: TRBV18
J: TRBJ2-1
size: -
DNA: TGTGCCAGCTCACCCGACAGGGGCGAACCCAACTCCTACAATGAGCAGTTCTTC
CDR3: CASSPDRGEPNSYNEQFF

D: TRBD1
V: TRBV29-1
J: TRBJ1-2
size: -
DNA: TGCAGCGTTGACACGGGACAGGGGGCTTATGGCTACACCTTC
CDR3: CSVDTGQGAYGYTF

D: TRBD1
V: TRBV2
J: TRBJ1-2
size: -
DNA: TGTGCCAGCAGTGAACGGGACAGGGGGCATGGCTACACCTTC
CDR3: CASSERDRGHGYTF

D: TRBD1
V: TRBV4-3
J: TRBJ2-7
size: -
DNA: TGCGCCAGCAGCCAAGATTTTGGGACAGGGGCTTACGAGCAGTACTTC
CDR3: CASSQDFGTGAYEQYF

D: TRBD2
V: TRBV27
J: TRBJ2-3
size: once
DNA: TGTGCCAGCAGTCCTAACTTTTACACGGGAGGAACGCAGTATTTT
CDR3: CASSPNFYTGGTQYF

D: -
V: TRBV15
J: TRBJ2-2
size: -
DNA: TGTGCCACCAGCAGAGTAGCGACGAACACCGGGGAGCTGTTTTTT
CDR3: CATSRVATNTGELFF

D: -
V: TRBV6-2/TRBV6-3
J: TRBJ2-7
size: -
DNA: TGTGCCAGCAGTTACTCGCGTTCCTACGAGCAGTACTTC
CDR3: CASSYSRSYEQYF

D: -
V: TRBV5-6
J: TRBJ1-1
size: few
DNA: TGTGCCAGCAGCTTGAGGGGTGTGGGCACTGAAGCTTTCTTT
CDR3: CASSLRGVGTEAFF

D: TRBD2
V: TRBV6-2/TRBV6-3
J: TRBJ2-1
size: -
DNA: TGTGCCAGCAGTTACTCTGGACTAGCGGGGGGGCGCAATGAGCAGTTCTTC
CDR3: CASSYSGLAGGRNEQFF

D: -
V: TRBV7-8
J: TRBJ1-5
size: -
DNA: TGTGCCAGCAGCTTAGGCATTTGGGGCGCGAGCAATCAGCCCCAGCATTTT
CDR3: CASSLGIWGASNQPQHF

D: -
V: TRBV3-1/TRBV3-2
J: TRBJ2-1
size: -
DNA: TGTGCCAGCAGCCAAGAGCAGGGCGTCGATGAGCAGTTCTTC
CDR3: CASSQEQGVDEQFF

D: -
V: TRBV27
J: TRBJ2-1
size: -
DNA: TGTGCCAGCAGTAGTCCCGCGAGGGCCAATGAGCAGTTCTTC
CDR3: CASSSPARANEQFF